These T cell receptor beta chains were read from a single sample in a study of blood T cell repertoires in COVID-19. The repertoire was sequenced with immunoSEQ multiplex PCR; TCRdb's copy has only in-frame clones and lacks some. The sample shows more than 150,000 clones, 90% of them seen only once. The sample comprised peripheral blood. Receptor source: a man aged 45-65 years with acute or convalescent COVID-19. Each CDR3 is given with its conserved first and last residue. Fields, in order: V gene, D gene, clone size, J gene, CDR3 DNA, CDR3 protein. D genes are given only for firm matches. Rows give clone size only sometimes, using once, few, many, or a class for an expanded clone.

V gene: TRBV19; D gene: -; clone size: -; J gene: TRBJ2-1; CDR3 DNA: TGTGCCAGTAGTATCGTGGACAGTTACAATGAGCAGTTCTTC; CDR3 protein: CASSIVDSYNEQFF
V gene: TRBV7-2; D gene: TRBD1; clone size: once; J gene: TRBJ2-5; CDR3 DNA: TGTGCCAGCACCCGACAGGGTGGCTTGGAGACCCAGTACTTC; CDR3 protein: CASTRQGGLETQYF
V gene: TRBV28; D gene: -; clone size: -; J gene: TRBJ2-7; CDR3 DNA: TGTGCCAGCAGTGTTGCGGGATCCTCCTACGAGCAGTACTTC; CDR3 protein: CASSVAGSSYEQYF
V gene: TRBV19; D gene: -; clone size: -; J gene: TRBJ2-3; CDR3 DNA: TGTGCCAGTAGTATGGCCCCAGAGGCCCCAGATACGCAGTATTTT; CDR3 protein: CASSMAPEAPDTQYF
V gene: TRBV5-1; D gene: -; clone size: -; J gene: TRBJ2-3; CDR3 DNA: TGCGCCAGCAGTTCGAGTGGTTTTGATACGCAGTATTTT; CDR3 protein: CASSSSGFDTQYF
V gene: TRBV11-2; D gene: TRBD1; clone size: few; J gene: TRBJ1-1; CDR3 DNA: TGTGCCAGCAGCTTAGATTGGGGCAGGGGGCGAACTGAAGCTTTCTTT; CDR3 protein: CASSLDWGRGRTEAFF
V gene: TRBV18; D gene: -; clone size: -; J gene: TRBJ2-3; CDR3 DNA: TGTGCCAGCTCACCTCAGGGGAGTGATACGCAGTATTTT; CDR3 protein: CASSPQGSDTQYF
V gene: TRBV2; D gene: -; clone size: -; J gene: TRBJ2-7; CDR3 DNA: TGTGCCAGTGGGCAGATCTCCTACGAGCAGTACTTC; CDR3 protein: CASGQISYEQYF
V gene: TRBV4-3; D gene: -; clone size: -; J gene: TRBJ2-5; CDR3 DNA: TGCGCCAGCAGCCTCGTTAGGGAGGCACAAGAGACCCAGTACTTC; CDR3 protein: CASSLVREAQETQYF
V gene: TRBV19; D gene: -; clone size: -; J gene: TRBJ1-5; CDR3 DNA: TGTGCCAGTAGGCTCTACAGGGACGGGCAGCCCCAGCATTTT; CDR3 protein: CASRLYRDGQPQHF
V gene: TRBV9; D gene: TRBD2; clone size: -; J gene: TRBJ2-3; CDR3 DNA: TGTGCCAGCAGCGTACGGGCTAGCGGGGGTAGCACAGATACGCAGTATTTT; CDR3 protein: CASSVRASGGSTDTQYF
V gene: TRBV9; D gene: -; clone size: -; J gene: TRBJ2-7; CDR3 DNA: TGTGCCAGCAGCGTTGGCACAGCCTACGAGCAGTACTTC; CDR3 protein: CASSVGTAYEQYF
V gene: TRBV10-3; D gene: TRBD1; clone size: -; J gene: TRBJ1-3; CDR3 DNA: TGTGCCATCAGTGAGGCGACAGGGGGTTCGAGCTCTGGAAACACCATATATTTT; CDR3 protein: CAISEATGGSSSGNTIYF
V gene: TRBV19; D gene: TRBD1; clone size: -; J gene: TRBJ2-7; CDR3 DNA: TGTGCCAGTAGTCGAGGGGGCGGTGAGCAGTACTTC; CDR3 protein: CASSRGGGEQYF
V gene: TRBV10-3; D gene: -; clone size: -; J gene: TRBJ1-5; CDR3 DNA: TGTGCCATCAGTGCAGGGAATCAGCCCCAGCATTTT; CDR3 protein: CAISAGNQPQHF
V gene: TRBV27; D gene: TRBD2; clone size: once; J gene: TRBJ2-1; CDR3 DNA: TGTGCCAGCAGTACCTCGCCAGCGGGAGAGGATAATGAGCAGTTCTTC; CDR3 protein: CASSTSPAGEDNEQFF
V gene: TRBV28; D gene: -; clone size: -; J gene: TRBJ1-4; CDR3 DNA: TGTGCCAGCAGTTTAGGGGGGACTCTTACGGCTAATGAAAAACTGTTTTTT; CDR3 protein: CASSLGGTLTANEKLFF
V gene: TRBV5-1; D gene: -; clone size: -; J gene: TRBJ2-7; CDR3 DNA: TGCGCCAGCAGCCGTACAGGGGAGGTTTACGAGCAGTACTTC; CDR3 protein: CASSRTGEVYEQYF
V gene: TRBV4-1; D gene: TRBD2; clone size: -; J gene: TRBJ2-3; CDR3 DNA: TGCGCCAGCAGCCAAGCGACTAGCGCTAGCACAGATACGCAGTATTTT; CDR3 protein: CASSQATSASTDTQYF
V gene: TRBV11-2; D gene: -; clone size: -; J gene: TRBJ2-1; CDR3 DNA: TGTGCCAGCAGCCTCAGGGGCGATGAGCAGTTCTTC; CDR3 protein: CASSLRGDEQFF
V gene: TRBV7-9; D gene: -; clone size: -; J gene: TRBJ2-5; CDR3 DNA: TGTGCCAGCAACGACAGACAGCAAGAGACCCAGTACTTC; CDR3 protein: CASNDRQQETQYF
V gene: TRBV7-2; D gene: TRBD2; clone size: -; J gene: TRBJ2-1; CDR3 DNA: TGTGCCAGCAGCTCCTTGGGGGGGGTGCCCCCTTTGAATGAGCAGTTCTTC; CDR3 protein: CASSSLGGVPPLNEQFF
V gene: TRBV25-1; D gene: -; clone size: -; J gene: TRBJ1-5; CDR3 DNA: TGTGCCAGCAGTGAATCAGGGCCTATAGGTCAGCCCCAGCATTTT; CDR3 protein: CASSESGPIGQPQHF
V gene: TRBV30; D gene: -; clone size: -; J gene: TRBJ2-1; CDR3 DNA: TGTGCCGGAAATGGGGCGGTTTACAATGAGCAGTTCTTC; CDR3 protein: CAGNGAVYNEQFF
V gene: TRBV4-2; D gene: TRBD1; clone size: -; J gene: TRBJ2-3; CDR3 DNA: TGTGCCAGCAGCCCGCAGGGGGCGCGCGGCACAGATACGCAGTATTTT; CDR3 protein: CASSPQGARGTDTQYF
V gene: TRBV11-1; D gene: -; clone size: few; J gene: TRBJ2-1; CDR3 DNA: TGTGCCAGCAGCTTCCGGGGGAATGAGCAGTTCTTC; CDR3 protein: CASSFRGNEQFF
V gene: TRBV20-1; D gene: TRBD2; clone size: -; J gene: TRBJ2-3; CDR3 DNA: TGCAGTGCTAGTTCAGCGGGAGAGCTTGGAGATACGCAGTATTTT; CDR3 protein: CSASSAGELGDTQYF
V gene: TRBV27; D gene: TRBD2; clone size: -; J gene: TRBJ2-3; CDR3 DNA: TGTGCCAGCAATTATTTCGGGAGGGCCACAGATACGCAGTATTTT; CDR3 protein: CASNYFGRATDTQYF
V gene: TRBV28; D gene: TRBD1; clone size: few; J gene: TRBJ1-2; CDR3 DNA: TGTGCCAGCAGCGACGGGGACAGGGATTATGGCTACACCTTC; CDR3 protein: CASSDGDRDYGYTF
V gene: TRBV29-1; D gene: TRBD1; clone size: once; J gene: TRBJ2-2; CDR3 DNA: TGCAGCGCGACAGGGATGGGCACCGGGGAGCTGTTTTTT; CDR3 protein: CSATGMGTGELFF
V gene: TRBV9; D gene: -; clone size: -; J gene: TRBJ2-3; CDR3 DNA: TGTGCCAGCAGCGTCAGCGGGTACAGCACAGATACGCAGTATTTT; CDR3 protein: CASSVSGYSTDTQYF
V gene: TRBV27; D gene: -; clone size: -; J gene: TRBJ2-2; CDR3 DNA: TGTGCCAGCACGAGATACGGGGAGGGGGGATTGAACACCGGGGAGCTGTTTTTT; CDR3 protein: CASTRYGEGGLNTGELFF
V gene: TRBV28; D gene: TRBD1; clone size: -; J gene: TRBJ1-5; CDR3 DNA: TGTGCCAGCAGTTCCCGGGACAGGGGGCACCAAAGCAATCAGCCCCAGCATTTT; CDR3 protein: CASSSRDRGHQSNQPQHF
V gene: TRBV10-3; D gene: -; clone size: -; J gene: TRBJ1-3; CDR3 DNA: TGTGCCATCAGTGAGTCGAGCCTCTCTGGAAACACCATATATTTT; CDR3 protein: CAISESSLSGNTIYF
V gene: TRBV4-2; D gene: -; clone size: -; J gene: TRBJ2-6; CDR3 DNA: TGTGCCAGCAGCCTTGGGGCAGGAGTCCCCTCTGGGGCCAACGTCCTGACTTTC; CDR3 protein: CASSLGAGVPSGANVLTF
V gene: TRBV19; D gene: TRBD1; clone size: -; J gene: TRBJ1-3; CDR3 DNA: TGTGCCAGTAGTACCGAGGGACAGGGGTTTTCTGGAAACACCATATATTTT; CDR3 protein: CASSTEGQGFSGNTIYF
V gene: TRBV4-2; D gene: TRBD2; clone size: -; J gene: TRBJ2-1; CDR3 DNA: TGTGCCAGCAGCCAAGAAGTAGCGGGAGGGTACAATGAGCAGTTCTTC; CDR3 protein: CASSQEVAGGYNEQFF
V gene: TRBV28; D gene: -; clone size: -; J gene: TRBJ2-6; CDR3 DNA: TGTGCCAGCAGTTTGGGGGCCCGATCTGGGGCCAACGTCCTGACTTTC; CDR3 protein: CASSLGARSGANVLTF
V gene: TRBV13; D gene: TRBD1; clone size: -; J gene: TRBJ1-5; CDR3 DNA: TGTGCCAGCAGCCTATGTGGTGGCAGGGGGAATTCCCCACTGTGTAGCAATCAGCCCCAGCATTTT; CDR3 protein: CASSLCGGRGNSPLCSNQPQHF
V gene: TRBV30; D gene: -; clone size: -; J gene: TRBJ1-4; CDR3 DNA: TGTGCCTGGAGTCAGACGGGAGAAAAACTGTTTTTT; CDR3 protein: CAWSQTGEKLFF
V gene: TRBV30; D gene: TRBD2; clone size: few; J gene: TRBJ2-3; CDR3 DNA: TGTGCCTGCCCGGGGGGGACAATCACAGATACGCAGTATTTT; CDR3 protein: CACPGGTITDTQYF
V gene: TRBV3-1/TRBV3-2; D gene: TRBD1; clone size: -; J gene: TRBJ1-4; CDR3 DNA: TGTGCCAGCAGCCAAGTGGGGACAGGCGGGAATGAGAAACTGTTTTTT; CDR3 protein: CASSQVGTGGNEKLFF
V gene: TRBV6-5; D gene: TRBD1; clone size: -; J gene: TRBJ1-2; CDR3 DNA: TGTGCCAGCAAGAAAGCAGGGGGTAATGGCTACACCTTC; CDR3 protein: CASKKAGGNGYTF
V gene: TRBV30; D gene: TRBD2; clone size: -; J gene: TRBJ2-1; CDR3 DNA: TGTGCCTGGTCTCAGGGACTAGCGGAGTACAATGAGCAGTTCTTC; CDR3 protein: CAWSQGLAEYNEQFF
V gene: TRBV28; D gene: -; clone size: -; J gene: TRBJ1-1; CDR3 DNA: TGTGCCAGCAGTTTAAGCCGGGGGGGCGCTTTCTTT; CDR3 protein: CASSLSRGGAFF
V gene: TRBV11-2; D gene: -; clone size: -; J gene: TRBJ2-7; CDR3 DNA: TGTGCCAGCAGCTCCGCGCAGGCCTACGAGCAGTACTTC; CDR3 protein: CASSSAQAYEQYF